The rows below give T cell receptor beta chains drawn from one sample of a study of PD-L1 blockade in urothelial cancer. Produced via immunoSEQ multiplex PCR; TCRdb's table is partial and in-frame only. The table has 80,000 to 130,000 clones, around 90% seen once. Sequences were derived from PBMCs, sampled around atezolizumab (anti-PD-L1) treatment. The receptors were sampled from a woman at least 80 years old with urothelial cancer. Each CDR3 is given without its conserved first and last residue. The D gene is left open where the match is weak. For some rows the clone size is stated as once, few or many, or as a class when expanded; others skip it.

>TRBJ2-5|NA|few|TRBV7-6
ASSSAAGQTQY
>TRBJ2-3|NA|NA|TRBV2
GGGRESVDTQY
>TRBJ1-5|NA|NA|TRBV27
ASSFGVQQPQH
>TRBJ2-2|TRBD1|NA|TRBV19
ASSRETGSTGELF
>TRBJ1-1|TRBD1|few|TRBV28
ASSFRQGVYTEAF
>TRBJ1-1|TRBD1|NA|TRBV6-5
ASSYSGTGGYEAF
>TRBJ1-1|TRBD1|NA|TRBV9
ASSVLGQLNTEAF
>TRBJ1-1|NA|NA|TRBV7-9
ASSLGAGSSLGTEAF
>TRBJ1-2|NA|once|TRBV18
ASSPSSDYGYT
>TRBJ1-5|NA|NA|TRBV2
ASMWGRNQPQH
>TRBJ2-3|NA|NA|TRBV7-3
ASSPPSRTQY
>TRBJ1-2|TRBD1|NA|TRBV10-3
AISESTGAVGSYGYT
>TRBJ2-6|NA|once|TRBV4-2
ASSQTGTGANVLT
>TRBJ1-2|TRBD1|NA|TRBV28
ASTRQGTYGYT
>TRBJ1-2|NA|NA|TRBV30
AWNIRRNYGYT
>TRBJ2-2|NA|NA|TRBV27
ASTEKTNTGELF
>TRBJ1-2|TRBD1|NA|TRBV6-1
ASSGRRDSQPYPYGYT
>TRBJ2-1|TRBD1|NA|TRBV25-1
ASSRTGGYNEQF
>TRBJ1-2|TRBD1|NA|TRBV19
ASSFLRQGDGYT
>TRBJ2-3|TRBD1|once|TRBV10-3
AISTGTGGTDTQY
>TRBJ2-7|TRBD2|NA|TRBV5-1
ASSGQGLAGDEQY
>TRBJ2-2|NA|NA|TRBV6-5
ASHPGVVKTGELF
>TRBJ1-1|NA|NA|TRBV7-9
ASSGRQVSLNTEAF
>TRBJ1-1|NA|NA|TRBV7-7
ASSLVQNTEAF
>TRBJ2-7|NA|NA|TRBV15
ATSRDFEGRYEQY
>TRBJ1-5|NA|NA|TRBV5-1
ASSLVAGNQPQH
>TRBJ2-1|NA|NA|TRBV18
ASSPRAPASSYNEQF
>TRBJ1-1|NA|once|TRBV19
ASSIEGRGDTEAF
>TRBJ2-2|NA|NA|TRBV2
ASSRSGGTGELF
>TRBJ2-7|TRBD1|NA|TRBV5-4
ASNSRQGAKQY
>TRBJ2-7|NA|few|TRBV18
ASSPDSSYEQY
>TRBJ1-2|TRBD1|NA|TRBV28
ASSTTGGEHYGYT
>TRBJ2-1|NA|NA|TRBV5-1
ASSLRTADNEQF
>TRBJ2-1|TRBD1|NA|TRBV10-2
ASCIQGVYNEQF
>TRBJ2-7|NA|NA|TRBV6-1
ASSVRGQVYEQY
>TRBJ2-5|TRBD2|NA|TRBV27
ASSFNPPGGRETQY
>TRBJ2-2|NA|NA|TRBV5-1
ASSLRTGASTGELF
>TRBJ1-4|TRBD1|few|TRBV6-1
ASSETGGGEKLF
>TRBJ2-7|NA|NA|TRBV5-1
ASSSGSYLPYEQY
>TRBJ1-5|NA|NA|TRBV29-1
SVGGSNQPQH
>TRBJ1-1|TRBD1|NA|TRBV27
ASSEDRGGNTEAF
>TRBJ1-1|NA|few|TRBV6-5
ASSWSIQGQSEAF
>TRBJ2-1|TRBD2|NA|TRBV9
ASSADPLAGGSYNEQF
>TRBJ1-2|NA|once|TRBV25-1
ASSDLGGSYGYT
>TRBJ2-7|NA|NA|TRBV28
ASSPPGIGGSSYEQY
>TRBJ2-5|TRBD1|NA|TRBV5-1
ASSGTGGRQETQY
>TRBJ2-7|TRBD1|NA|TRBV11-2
ASSSRGDRASYEQY